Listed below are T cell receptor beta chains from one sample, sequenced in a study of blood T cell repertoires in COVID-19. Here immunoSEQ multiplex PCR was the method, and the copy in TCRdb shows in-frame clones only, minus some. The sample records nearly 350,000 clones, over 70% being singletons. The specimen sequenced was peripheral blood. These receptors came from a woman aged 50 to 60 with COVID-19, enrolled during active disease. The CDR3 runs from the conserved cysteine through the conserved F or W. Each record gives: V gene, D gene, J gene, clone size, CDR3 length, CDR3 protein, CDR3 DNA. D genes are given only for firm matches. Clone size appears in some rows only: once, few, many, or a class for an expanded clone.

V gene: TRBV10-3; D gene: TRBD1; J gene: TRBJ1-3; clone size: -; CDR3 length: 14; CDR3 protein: CAISNGQGGNTIYF; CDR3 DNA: TGTGCCATCAGTAACGGACAGGGGGGAAACACCATATATTTT
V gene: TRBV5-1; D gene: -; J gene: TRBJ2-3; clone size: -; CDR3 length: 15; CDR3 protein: CASSLGLSDTDTQYF; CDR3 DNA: TGCGCCAGCAGCTTGGGACTTAGCGACACAGATACGCAGTATTTT
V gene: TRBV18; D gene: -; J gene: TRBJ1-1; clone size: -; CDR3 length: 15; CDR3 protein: CASSPIEGMNTEAFF; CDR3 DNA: TGTGCCAGCTCACCAATAGAGGGAATGAACACTGAAGCTTTCTTT
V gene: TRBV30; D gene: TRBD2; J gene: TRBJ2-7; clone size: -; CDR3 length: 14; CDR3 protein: CAWSVKAGGGEQYF; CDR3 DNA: TGTGCCTGGAGTGTAAAAGCGGGAGGGGGCGAGCAGTACTTC
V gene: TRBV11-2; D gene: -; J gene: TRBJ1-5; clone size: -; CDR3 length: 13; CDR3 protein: CASSPMPHQPQHF; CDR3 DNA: TGTGCCAGCAGCCCTATGCCACATCAGCCCCAGCATTTT
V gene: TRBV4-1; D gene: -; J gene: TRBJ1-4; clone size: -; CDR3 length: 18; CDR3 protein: CASSQSLVQGLGNEKLFF; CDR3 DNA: TGCGCCAGCAGCCAATCTCTTGTTCAGGGGTTAGGTAATGAAAAACTGTTTTTT
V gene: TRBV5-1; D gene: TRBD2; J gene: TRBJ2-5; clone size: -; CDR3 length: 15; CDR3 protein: CASSLGAGALETQYF; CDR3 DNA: TGCGCCAGCAGCTTGGGTGCGGGAGCCTTAGAGACCCAGTACTTC
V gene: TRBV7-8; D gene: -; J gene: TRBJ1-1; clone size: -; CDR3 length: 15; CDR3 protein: CASSYNRVRGTEAFF; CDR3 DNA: TGTGCCAGCAGTTATAACAGGGTTAGGGGTACTGAAGCTTTCTTT
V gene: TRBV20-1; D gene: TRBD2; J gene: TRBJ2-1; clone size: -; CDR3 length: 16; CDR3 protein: CSASLRRELFYNEQFF; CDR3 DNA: TGCAGTGCTAGTTTAAGGCGGGAGCTTTTCTACAATGAGCAGTTCTTC
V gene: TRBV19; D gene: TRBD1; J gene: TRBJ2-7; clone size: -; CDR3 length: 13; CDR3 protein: CASRTGGRDEQYF; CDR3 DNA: TGTGCCAGCAGGACAGGGGGCAGGGACGAGCAGTACTTC
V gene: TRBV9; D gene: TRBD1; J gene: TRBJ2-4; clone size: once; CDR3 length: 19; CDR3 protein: CASSARDSQLYLAKNIQYF; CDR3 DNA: TGTGCCAGCAGCGCCCGGGACAGCCAACTCTACTTAGCCAAAAACATTCAGTACTTC
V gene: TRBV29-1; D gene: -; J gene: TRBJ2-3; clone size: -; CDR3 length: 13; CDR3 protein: CSVAEHGTDTQYF; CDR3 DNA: TGCAGCGTTGCCGAGCACGGCACAGATACGCAGTATTTT
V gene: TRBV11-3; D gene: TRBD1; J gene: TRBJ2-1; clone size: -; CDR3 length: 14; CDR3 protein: CASSVGTGMGEQFF; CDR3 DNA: TGTGCCAGCAGCGTTGGGACAGGGATGGGTGAGCAGTTCTTC
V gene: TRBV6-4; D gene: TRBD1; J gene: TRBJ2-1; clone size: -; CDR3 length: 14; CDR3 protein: CASSPYRQGNEQFF; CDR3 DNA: TGTGCCAGCAGTCCTTACCGACAGGGCAATGAGCAGTTCTTC
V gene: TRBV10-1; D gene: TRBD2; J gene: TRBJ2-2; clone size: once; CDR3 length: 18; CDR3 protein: CASSGGSGRNRKTGELFF; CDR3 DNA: TGCGCCAGCTCTGGAGGTAGCGGGAGGAATCGAAAGACCGGGGAGCTGTTTTTT
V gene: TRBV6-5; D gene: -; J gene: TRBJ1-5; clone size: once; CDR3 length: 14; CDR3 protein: CASSYMGASQPQHF; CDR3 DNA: TGTGCCAGCAGTTACATGGGGGCGAGTCAGCCCCAGCATTTT
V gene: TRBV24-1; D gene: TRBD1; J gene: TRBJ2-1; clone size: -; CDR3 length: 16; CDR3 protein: CATSGTDLSSYNEQFF; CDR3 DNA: TGTGCCACCAGCGGGACAGACCTAAGCTCCTACAATGAGCAGTTCTTC
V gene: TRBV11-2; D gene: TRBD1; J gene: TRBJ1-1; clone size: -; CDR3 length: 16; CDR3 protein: CASSFSGGKGNTEAFF; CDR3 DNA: TGTGCCAGCAGCTTCTCAGGGGGCAAGGGGAACACTGAAGCTTTCTTT
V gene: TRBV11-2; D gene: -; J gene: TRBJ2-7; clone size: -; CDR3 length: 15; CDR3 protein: CASSLVAEGSYEQYF; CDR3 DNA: TGTGCCAGCAGCTTAGTCGCGGAGGGTTCCTACGAGCAGTACTTC
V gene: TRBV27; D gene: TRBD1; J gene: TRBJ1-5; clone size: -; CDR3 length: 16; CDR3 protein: CASSTTGTGIDQPQHF; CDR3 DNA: TGTGCCAGCAGTACAACCGGGACAGGGATTGATCAGCCCCAGCATTTT
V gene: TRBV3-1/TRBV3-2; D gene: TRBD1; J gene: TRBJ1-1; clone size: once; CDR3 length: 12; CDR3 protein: CASSLTGGGAFF; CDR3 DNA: TGTGCCAGCAGCCTGACAGGGGGCGGAGCTTTCTTT
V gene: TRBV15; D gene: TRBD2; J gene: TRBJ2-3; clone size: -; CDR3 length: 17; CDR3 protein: CATSREASGRATDTQYF; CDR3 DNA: TGTGCCACCAGCAGAGAAGCTAGCGGGAGGGCCACAGATACGCAGTATTTT
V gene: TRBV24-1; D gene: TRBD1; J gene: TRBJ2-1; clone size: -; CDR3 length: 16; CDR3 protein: CATSDSGTGGHNEQFF; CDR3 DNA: TGTGCCACCAGTGATTCTGGGACAGGGGGTCACAATGAGCAGTTCTTC
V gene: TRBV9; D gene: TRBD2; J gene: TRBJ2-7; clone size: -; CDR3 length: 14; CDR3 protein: CASSVDGRAYEQYF; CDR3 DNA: TGTGCCAGCAGCGTCGACGGGAGGGCCTACGAGCAGTACTTC
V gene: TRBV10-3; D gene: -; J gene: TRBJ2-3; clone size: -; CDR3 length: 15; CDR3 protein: CAISESLGEEITQYF; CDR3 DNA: TGTGCCATCAGTGAGTCGTTAGGGGAGGAGATTACGCAGTATTTT
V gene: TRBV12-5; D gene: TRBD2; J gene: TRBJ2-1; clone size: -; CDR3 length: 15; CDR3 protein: CASGTSGRRHNEQFF; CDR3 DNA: TGTGCTAGTGGGACTAGCGGGAGGCGTCACAATGAGCAGTTCTTC
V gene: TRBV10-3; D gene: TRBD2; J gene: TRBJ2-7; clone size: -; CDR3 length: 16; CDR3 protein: CAISGTSGRNSYEQYF; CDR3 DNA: TGTGCCATCAGTGGGACTAGCGGGAGAAACTCCTACGAGCAGTACTTC
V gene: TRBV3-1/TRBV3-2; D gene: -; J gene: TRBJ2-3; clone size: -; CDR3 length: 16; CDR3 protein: CASSPGLFSSTDTQYF; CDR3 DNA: TGTGCCAGCAGCCCGGGACTGTTTTCTAGCACAGATACGCAGTATTTT
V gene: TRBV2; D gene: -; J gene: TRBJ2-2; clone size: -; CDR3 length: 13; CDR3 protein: CASSEREAGELFF; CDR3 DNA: TGTGCCAGCAGTGAAAGGGAGGCCGGGGAGCTGTTTTTT
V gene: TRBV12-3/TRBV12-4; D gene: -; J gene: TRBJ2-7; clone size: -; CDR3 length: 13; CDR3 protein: CASRVTATYEQYF; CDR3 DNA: TGTGCCAGCAGGGTGACAGCTACCTACGAGCAGTACTTC
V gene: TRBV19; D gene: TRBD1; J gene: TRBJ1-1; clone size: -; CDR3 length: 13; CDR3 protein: CATLNRGNTEAFF; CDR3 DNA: TGTGCCACCTTGAACAGGGGGAACACTGAAGCTTTCTTT
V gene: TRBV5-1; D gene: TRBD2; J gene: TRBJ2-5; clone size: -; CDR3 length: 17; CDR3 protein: CASSKGLAGLTPETQYF; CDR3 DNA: TGCGCCAGCAGCAAGGGACTAGCGGGCCTTACCCCAGAGACCCAGTACTTC
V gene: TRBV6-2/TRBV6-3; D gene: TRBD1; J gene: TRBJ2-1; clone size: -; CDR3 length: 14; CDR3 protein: CASSRQGTVDEQFF; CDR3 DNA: TGTGCCAGCAGCCGACAGGGGACGGTCGATGAGCAGTTCTTC
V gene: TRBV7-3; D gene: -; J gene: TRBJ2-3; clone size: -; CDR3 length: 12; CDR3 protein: CASSLIDDTQYF; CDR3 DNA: TGTGCCAGCAGCTTAATAGATGATACGCAGTATTTT
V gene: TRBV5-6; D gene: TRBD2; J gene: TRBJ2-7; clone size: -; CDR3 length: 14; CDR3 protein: CASTPPGGFHEQYF; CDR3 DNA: TGTGCCAGCACCCCTCCGGGGGGATTCCACGAGCAGTACTTC
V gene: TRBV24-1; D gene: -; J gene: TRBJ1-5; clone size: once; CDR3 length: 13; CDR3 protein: CATSEQGKQPQHF; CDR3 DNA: TGTGCCACCAGTGAACAGGGCAAGCAGCCCCAGCATTTT
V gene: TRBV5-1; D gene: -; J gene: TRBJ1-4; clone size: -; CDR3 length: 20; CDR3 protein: CASSFSGGQYPAATNEKLFF; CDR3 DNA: TGCGCCAGCAGCTTTTCTGGCGGACAATACCCAGCTGCAACTAATGAAAAACTGTTTTTT
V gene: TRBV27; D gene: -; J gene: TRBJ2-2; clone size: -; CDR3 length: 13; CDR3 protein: CASKGENTGELFF; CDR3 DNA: TGTGCCAGCAAGGGAGAGAACACCGGGGAGCTGTTTTTT
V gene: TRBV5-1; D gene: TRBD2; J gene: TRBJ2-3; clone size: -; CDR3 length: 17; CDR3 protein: CASSLFGLAGGTDTQYF; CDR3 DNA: TGCGCCAGCAGCTTGTTCGGACTAGCGGGAGGAACAGATACGCAGTATTTT
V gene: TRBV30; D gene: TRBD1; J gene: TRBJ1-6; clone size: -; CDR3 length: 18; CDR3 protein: CAWRQTGQGSSYNSPLHF; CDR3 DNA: TGTGCCTGGAGGCAGACGGGACAGGGCAGTTCCTATAATTCACCCCTCCACTTT
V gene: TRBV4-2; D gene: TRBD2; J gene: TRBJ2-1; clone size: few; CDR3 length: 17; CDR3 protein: CASSQVRGSGRSNEQFF; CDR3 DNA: TGTGCCAGCAGCCAAGTAAGGGGTAGCGGGAGGTCGAATGAGCAGTTCTTC
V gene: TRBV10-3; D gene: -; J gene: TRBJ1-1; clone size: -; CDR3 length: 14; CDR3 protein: CATALQALNTEAFF; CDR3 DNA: TGTGCCACCGCACTACAGGCTTTGAACACTGAAGCTTTCTTT
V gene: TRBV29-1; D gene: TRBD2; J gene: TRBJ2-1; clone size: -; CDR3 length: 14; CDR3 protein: CSVLGLAGAYEQFF; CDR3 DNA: TGCAGCGTACTAGGACTAGCGGGAGCGTATGAGCAGTTCTTC
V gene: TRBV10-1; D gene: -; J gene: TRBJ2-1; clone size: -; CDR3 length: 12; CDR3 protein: CASSEEANEQFF; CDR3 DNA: TGCGCCAGCAGTGAAGAAGCGAATGAGCAGTTCTTC
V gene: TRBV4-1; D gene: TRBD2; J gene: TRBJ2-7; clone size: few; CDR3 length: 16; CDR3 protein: CASSQDPSGTYYEQYF; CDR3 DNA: TGCGCCAGCAGCCAAGATCCTAGCGGGACTTACTACGAGCAGTACTTC
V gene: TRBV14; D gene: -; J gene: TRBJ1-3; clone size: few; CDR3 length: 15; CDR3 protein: CASAPGENSGNTIYF; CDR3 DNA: TGTGCCAGCGCGCCGGGGGAAAACTCTGGAAACACCATATATTTT
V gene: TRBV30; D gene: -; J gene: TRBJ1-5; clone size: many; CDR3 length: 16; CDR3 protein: CAWSLGFGNSNQPQHF; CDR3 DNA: TGTGCCTGGAGTCTGGGCTTCGGAAATAGCAATCAGCCCCAGCATTTT
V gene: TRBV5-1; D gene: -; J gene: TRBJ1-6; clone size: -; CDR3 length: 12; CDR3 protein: CASSFGDSPLHF; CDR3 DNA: TGCGCCAGCAGCTTCGGGGATTCACCCCTCCACTTT
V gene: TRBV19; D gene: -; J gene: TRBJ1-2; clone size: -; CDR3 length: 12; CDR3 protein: CASSRTHYGYTF; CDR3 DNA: TGTGCCAGTAGTCGGACACACTATGGCTACACCTTC
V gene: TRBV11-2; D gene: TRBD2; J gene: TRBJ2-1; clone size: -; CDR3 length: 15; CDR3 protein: CASSWPRAGVREQFF; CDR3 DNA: TGTGCCAGCAGCTGGCCCCGAGCGGGAGTACGAGAGCAGTTCTTC
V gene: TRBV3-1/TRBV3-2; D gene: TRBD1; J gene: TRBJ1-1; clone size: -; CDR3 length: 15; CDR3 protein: CASSPETGYAKKAFF; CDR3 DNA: TGTGCCAGCAGCCCCGAGACAGGGTATGCGAAAAAAGCTTTCTTT
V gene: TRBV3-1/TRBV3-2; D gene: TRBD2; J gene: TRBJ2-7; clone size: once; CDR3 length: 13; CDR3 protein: CASSLGRAHEQYF; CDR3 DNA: TGTGCCAGCAGTCTCGGGAGGGCCCACGAGCAGTACTTC
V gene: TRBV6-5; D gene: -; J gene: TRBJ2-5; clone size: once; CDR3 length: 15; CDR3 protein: CASSPGARVGETQYF; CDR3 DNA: TGTGCCAGCAGTCCCGGAGCGCGGGTTGGGGAGACCCAGTACTTC
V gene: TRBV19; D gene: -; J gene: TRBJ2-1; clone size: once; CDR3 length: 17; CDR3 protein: CASSKSGRDIRVNEQFF; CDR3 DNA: TGTGCCAGTAGTAAGTCTGGTCGGGATATAAGAGTGAATGAGCAGTTCTTC
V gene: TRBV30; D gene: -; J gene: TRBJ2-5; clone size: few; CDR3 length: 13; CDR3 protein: CAWSVRVGETQYF; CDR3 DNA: TGTGCCTGGAGTGTACGGGTGGGTGAGACCCAGTACTTC
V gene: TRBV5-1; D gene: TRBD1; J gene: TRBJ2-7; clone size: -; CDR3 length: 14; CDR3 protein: CASGPGQGSYEQYF; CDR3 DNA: TGCGCCAGCGGACCGGGACAGGGGTCCTACGAGCAGTACTTC
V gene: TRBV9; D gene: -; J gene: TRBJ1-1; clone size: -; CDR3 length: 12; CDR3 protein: CASSVVGGLAFF; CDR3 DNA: TGTGCCAGCAGCGTAGTTGGCGGGCTAGCTTTCTTT
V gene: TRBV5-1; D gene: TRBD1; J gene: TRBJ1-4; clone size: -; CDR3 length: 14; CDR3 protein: CASSHRDRGEKLFF; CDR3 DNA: TGCGCCAGCAGCCACCGGGACAGGGGCGAAAAACTGTTTTTT
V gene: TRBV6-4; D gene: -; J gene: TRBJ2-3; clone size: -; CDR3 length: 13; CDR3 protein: CASSEQSTDTQYF; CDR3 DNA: TGTGCCAGCAGTGAGCAGAGCACAGATACGCAGTATTTT
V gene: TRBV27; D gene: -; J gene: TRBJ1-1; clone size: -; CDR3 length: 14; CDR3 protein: CASSSTETNTEAFF; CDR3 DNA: TGTGCCAGCAGTTCGACAGAGACTAACACTGAAGCTTTCTTT